This T cell receptor beta chain appears in the sequencing data of a study of T cell clonality in common variable immunodeficiency. This clone has ten or more counts. Using immunoSEQ multiplex PCR, the repertoire was profiled, and TCRdb retains in-frame clones only, with some absent. The record shows approximately 30,000 clones for this sample, with no singletons present. The receptor comes from a person between 18 and 69 years old in good health. The sample consisted of peripheral blood mononuclear cells.

The part of the CDR3 DNA that was read is TGTGCCTGGAGTACAGGGGCGCATGGC. It yields the protein CAWSTGAHG. The whole CDR3 protein reads CAWSTGAHGYTF. The chain couples TRBV30 to TRBJ1-2; TRBD1 agrees at 7 bases. With the read ending 3 residues before the CDR3 end, the germline J gene is used to fill in that end. J lost 6 bases, V lost 2 bases, and 3 bases had no gene match. CDR1 GTSNPN and CDR2 SVGIG come from the germline V gene (reference sequence). This CDR3 is 12 amino acids long.